This is a list of T cell receptor beta chains from one sample in a study of cytomegalovirus exposure and HLA in healthy donors. Profiling relied on immunoSEQ multiplex PCR, and the TCRdb table lists in-frame clones only, not all of them. The table records 85,000 to 130,000 clones, about 77% of them present only once. Sequencing used PBMCs. The receptors shown here come from a woman aged 45-60 years in good health and CMV-seropositive. Each CDR3 is given with its conserved first and last residue. A D gene is named only where the DNA matches it firmly. For some rows the clone size is stated as once, few or many, or as a class when expanded; others skip it.

CDR3 protein	CDR3 DNA	D gene	V gene	J gene	clone size
CASSEEGGPTEAFF	TGTGCCAGCAGTGAAGAGGGGGGGCCTACTGAAGCTTTCTTT	.	TRBV25-1	TRBJ1-1	.
CASSPPSYEQYF	TGCGCCAGCAGCCCCCCTAGCTACGAGCAGTACTTC	.	TRBV4-1	TRBJ2-7	.
CASSLYETGIETQYF	TGTGCCAGCAGTTTATATGAGACAGGGATAGAGACCCAGTACTTC	TRBD1	TRBV27	TRBJ2-5	once
CASSLSSGGRETQYF	TGTGCCAGCAGTTTATCGTCAGGGGGGAGGGAGACCCAGTACTTC	.	TRBV27	TRBJ2-5	.
CASNDRGSSPDEQFF	TGTGCCAGCAACGACCGAGGCTCTAGCCCGGATGAGCAGTTCTTC	.	TRBV6-1	TRBJ2-1	.
CASSQAGGLNQPQHF	TGTGCCAGCAGTCAAGCAGGGGGCTTAAACCAGCCCCAGCATTTT	TRBD1	TRBV6-6	TRBJ1-5	.
CASSQTQGNYGYTF	TGCGCCAGCAGCCAGACCCAGGGGAACTATGGCTACACCTTC	.	TRBV4-1	TRBJ1-2	.
CASSLGQINEQFF	TGTGCCAGCAGCTTGGGACAGATCAATGAGCAGTTCTTC	.	TRBV5-4	TRBJ2-1	.
CSVRQGSTGELFF	TGCAGCGTACGACAGGGATCCACCGGGGAGCTGTTTTTT	TRBD1	TRBV29-1	TRBJ2-2	once
CASSSFGTVGANEKLFF	TGCGCCAGCAGCTCATTCGGGACAGTAGGGGCTAATGAAAAACTGTTTTTT	TRBD1	TRBV5-1	TRBJ1-4	few
CARRAVNTEAFF	TGTGCCAGGAGGGCTGTGAACACTGAAGCTTTCTTT	.	TRBV21-1	TRBJ1-1	.
CASSSEGEGAEAFF	TGTGCCAGCAGTTCTGAGGGCGAAGGCGCTGAAGCTTTCTTT	.	TRBV2	TRBJ1-1	.
CASSLGQFFTYEQYF	TGTGCCAGCAGCTTAGGACAGTTCTTCACCTACGAGCAGTACTTC	.	TRBV7-2	TRBJ2-7	.
CASSDERSWTVSYGYTF	TGTGCCAGCAGTGATGAGCGATCCTGGACAGTTTCCTATGGCTACACCTTC	.	TRBV6-1	TRBJ1-2	.
CASSITAGVYNEQFF	TGTGCCAGTAGTATCACAGCGGGAGTTTACAATGAGCAGTTCTTC	TRBD2	TRBV19	TRBJ2-1	.
CASRRTGRNQPQHF	TGTGCCAGCAGGAGGACAGGTCGAAATCAGCCCCAGCATTTT	TRBD1	TRBV6-5	TRBJ1-5	.
CAISESYGLDTIYF	TGTGCCATCAGTGAGTCATATGGGCTTGACACCATATATTTT	.	TRBV10-3	TRBJ1-3	.
CASRRGGSNTEAFF	TGTGCCAGCAGGAGAGGGGGATCGAACACTGAAGCTTTCTTT	.	TRBV7-9	TRBJ1-1	.
CSVTIAGTNYEQYF	TGCAGCGTTACAATAGCGGGAACCAACTACGAGCAGTACTTC	TRBD2	TRBV29-1	TRBJ2-7	few
CASSKARASGRSYEQYF	TGTGCCAGCAGCAAAGCGCGGGCTAGCGGGAGGTCCTACGAGCAGTACTTC	.	TRBV21-1	TRBJ2-7	.
CASSLGGGTTGEQYF	TGCGCCAGCAGCTTGGGAGGGGGCACAACCGGCGAGCAGTACTTC	TRBD1	TRBV5-1	TRBJ2-7	.
CASSYPTRKEETQYF	TGTGCCAGCAGCTACCCTACTAGAAAAGAAGAGACCCAGTACTTC	.	TRBV5-4	TRBJ2-5	.
CASSKTREERDEQFF	TGCGCCAGCAGCAAGACGAGGGAGGAGAGGGATGAGCAGTTCTTC	.	TRBV4-1	TRBJ2-1	.
CASSLGSWATEAFF	TGTGCCAGCAGTTTAGGCAGTTGGGCCACTGAAGCTTTCTTT	.	TRBV27	TRBJ1-1	few
CASSWEGGPGNTIYF	TGCGCCAGCAGCTGGGAGGGGGGGCCCGGAAACACCATATATTTT	.	TRBV5-1	TRBJ1-3	.
CASSQTGVGTEAFF	TGTGCCAGCAGCCAAACAGGGGTCGGAACTGAAGCTTTCTTT	TRBD1	TRBV25-1	TRBJ1-1	.
CASSFDSPYNSPLHF	TGTGCCAGCAGCTTCGACAGCCCCTATAATTCACCCCTCCACTTT	.	TRBV5-6	TRBJ1-6	.
CASSLEAGGREQYF	TGCGCCAGCAGCTTGGAAGCAGGAGGCCGCGAGCAGTACTTC	.	TRBV5-1	TRBJ2-7	.
CASSLPKTGLLDTDTQYF	TGTGCCAGCAGCTTACCCAAGACAGGGTTACTGGATACAGATACGCAGTATTTT	TRBD1	TRBV7-9	TRBJ2-3	.
CASSVTPTTYEQYF	TGTGCCAGCAGTGTGACACCGACTACCTACGAGCAGTACTTC	.	TRBV27	TRBJ2-7	.
CASSPGITTNEKLFF	TGCGCCAGCAGCCCAGGGATAACAACTAATGAAAAACTGTTTTTT	.	TRBV4-1	TRBJ1-4	.
CASRLAADFSTDTQYF	TGTGCCAGCAGGTTGGCAGCGGATTTTAGCACAGATACGCAGTATTTT	.	TRBV5-4	TRBJ2-3	.
CASSLRLAGGATSYEQYF	TGCGCCAGCAGCCTAAGACTAGCGGGGGGCGCCACCTCCTACGAGCAGTACTTC	TRBD2	TRBV4-1	TRBJ2-7	once
CASSVALPGQGSNVGANVLTF	TGTGCCAGCAGCGTAGCACTCCCGGGACAGGGATCGAATGTGGGGGCCAACGTCCTGACTTTC	TRBD1	TRBV9	TRBJ2-6	.
CATREGYSGNTIYF	TGTGCCACCAGGGAGGGTTACTCTGGAAACACCATATATTTT	.	TRBV15	TRBJ1-3	.
CASSFGEGTEAFF	TGCGCCAGCAGCTTCGGGGAGGGAACTGAAGCTTTCTTT	.	TRBV5-1	TRBJ1-1	.
CASSSRGGYTF	TGTGCCAGCAGTTCACGCGGTGGCTACACCTTC	.	TRBV27	TRBJ1-2	.
CASSLAGQGGTEAFF	TGCGCCAGCAGCTTGGCGGGACAGGGTGGTACTGAAGCTTTCTTT	TRBD1	TRBV5-1	TRBJ1-1	.
CASSFGLQRQDYEGYTF	TGTGCCAGCAGCTTCGGACTACAGCGCCAAGACTATGAGGGCTACACCTTC	.	TRBV7-8	TRBJ1-2	.
CASSLARGQGTNEKLFF	TGTGCCAGCAGTCTAGCGAGAGGCCAGGGAACTAATGAAAAACTGTTTTTT	.	TRBV11-2	TRBJ1-4	.
CATTPTGRDRQFHINYGYTF	TGTGCCACCACCCCGACGGGAAGAGACAGGCAGTTCCACATAAACTATGGCTACACCTTC	.	TRBV15	TRBJ1-2	.
CASSKTSCTDTQYF	TGTGCCAGCAGCAAGACTAGCTGCACAGATACGCAGTATTTT	.	TRBV21-1	TRBJ2-3	.
CASSYRGRNTGELFF	TGTGCCAGCAGCTACAGGGGGAGGAACACCGGGGAGCTGTTTTTT	TRBD1	TRBV11-2	TRBJ2-2	once
CASSRYGTASGNTIYF	TGTGCCAGCAGCCGCTATGGGACAGCCTCTGGAAACACCATATATTTT	TRBD1	TRBV7-3	TRBJ1-3	few
CAWRGANSPLHF	TGTGCCTGGAGGGGCGCCAATTCACCCCTCCACTTT	.	TRBV30	TRBJ1-6	.
CASSLTNNEQFF	TGTGCCAGCAGCTTGACTAACAATGAGCAGTTCTTC	.	TRBV7-9	TRBJ2-1	.
CASSVAVGRATITSTDTQYF	TGTGCCAGCAGCGTAGCGGTGGGGAGGGCGACTATAACTAGCACAGATACGCAGTATTTT	TRBD2	TRBV9	TRBJ2-3	.
CASSEGLVHPYEQYF	TGTGCCAGCAGCGAAGGACTAGTCCATCCCTACGAGCAGTACTTC	TRBD2	TRBV4-2	TRBJ2-7	.
CASSRQGPDVAFF	TGTGCCAGCAGCCGACAGGGGCCTGACGTAGCTTTCTTT	TRBD1	TRBV6-6	TRBJ1-1	.
CASGLPATSGAAGGYNEQFF	TGTGCTAGTGGTTTGCCCGCAACGTCGGGGGCAGCGGGGGGCTACAATGAGCAGTTCTTC	TRBD2	TRBV12-5	TRBJ2-1	.